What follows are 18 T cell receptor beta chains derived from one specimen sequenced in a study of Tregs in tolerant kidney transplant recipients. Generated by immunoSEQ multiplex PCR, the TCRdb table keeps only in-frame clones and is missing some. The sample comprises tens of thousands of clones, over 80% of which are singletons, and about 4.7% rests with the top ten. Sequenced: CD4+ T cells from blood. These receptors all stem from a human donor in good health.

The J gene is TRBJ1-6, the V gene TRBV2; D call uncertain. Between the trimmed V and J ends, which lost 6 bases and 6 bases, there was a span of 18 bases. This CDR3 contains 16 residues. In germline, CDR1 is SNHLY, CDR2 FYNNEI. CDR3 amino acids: CASRVALGTSNSPLHF. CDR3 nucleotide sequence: TGTGCCAGCAGGGTCGCCTTAGGTACGAGTAATTCACCCCTCCACTTT.

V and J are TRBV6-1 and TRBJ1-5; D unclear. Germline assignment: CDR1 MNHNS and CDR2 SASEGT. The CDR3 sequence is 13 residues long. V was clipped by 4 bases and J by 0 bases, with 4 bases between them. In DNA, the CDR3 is TGTGCCAGCAGTGTTTCTAGCAATCAGCCCCAGCATTTT. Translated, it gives CASSVSSNQPQHF.

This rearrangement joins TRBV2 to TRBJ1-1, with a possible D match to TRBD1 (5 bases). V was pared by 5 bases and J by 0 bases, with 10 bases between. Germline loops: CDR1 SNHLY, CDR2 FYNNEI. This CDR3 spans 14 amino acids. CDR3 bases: TGTGCCAGCAGTAAGGGGTCCCTGAACACTGAAGCTTTCTTT. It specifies CASSKGSLNTEAFF.

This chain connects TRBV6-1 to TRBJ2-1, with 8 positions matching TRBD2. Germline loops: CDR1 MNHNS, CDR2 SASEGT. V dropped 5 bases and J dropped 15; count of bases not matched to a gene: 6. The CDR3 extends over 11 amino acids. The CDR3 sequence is CASSYGGAMFF. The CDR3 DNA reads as TGTGCCAGCAGTTACGGGGGGGCCATGTTCTTC.

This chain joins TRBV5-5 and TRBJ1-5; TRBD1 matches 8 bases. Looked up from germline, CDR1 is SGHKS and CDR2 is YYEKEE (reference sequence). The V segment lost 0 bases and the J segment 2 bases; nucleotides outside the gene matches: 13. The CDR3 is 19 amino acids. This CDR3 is CASSLVVVGQGAGNQPQHF. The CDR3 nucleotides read TGTGCCAGCAGCTTGGTTGTAGTGGGGCAGGGGGCCGGCAATCAGCCCCAGCATTTT. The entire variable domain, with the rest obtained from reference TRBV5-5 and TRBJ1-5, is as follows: DAGVTQSPTHLIKTRGQQVTLRCSPISGHKSVSWYQQVLGQGPQFIFQYYEKEERGRGNFPDRFSARQFPNYSSELNVNALLLGDSALYLCASSLVVVGQGAGNQPQHFGDGTRLSIL.

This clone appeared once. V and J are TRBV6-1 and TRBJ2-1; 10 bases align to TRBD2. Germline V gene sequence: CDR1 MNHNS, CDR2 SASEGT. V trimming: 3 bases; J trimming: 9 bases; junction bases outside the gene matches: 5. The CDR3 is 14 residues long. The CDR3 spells CASSETSGSSEQFF. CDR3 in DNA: TGTGCCAGCAGTGAGACTAGCGGGTCGAGTGAGCAGTTCTTC.

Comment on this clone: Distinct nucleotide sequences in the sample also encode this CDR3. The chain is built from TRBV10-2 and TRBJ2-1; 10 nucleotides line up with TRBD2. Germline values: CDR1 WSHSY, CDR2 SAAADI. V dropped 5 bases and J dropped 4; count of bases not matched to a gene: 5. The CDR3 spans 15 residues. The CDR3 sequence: CASSLAGGGYNEQFF. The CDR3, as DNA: TGCGCCAGCAGTTTAGCGGGGGGAGGGTACAATGAGCAGTTCTTC.

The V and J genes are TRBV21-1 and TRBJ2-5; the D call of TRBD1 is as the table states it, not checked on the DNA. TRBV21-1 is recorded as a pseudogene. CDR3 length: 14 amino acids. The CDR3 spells CASSKIDRGSTQYF. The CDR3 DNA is TGTGCCAGCAGCAAGATAGACAGGGGCTCAACCCAGTACTTC.

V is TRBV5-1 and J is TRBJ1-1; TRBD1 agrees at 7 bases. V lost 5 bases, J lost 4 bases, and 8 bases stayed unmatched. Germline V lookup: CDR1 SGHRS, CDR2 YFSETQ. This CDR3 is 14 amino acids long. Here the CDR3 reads CASSRTGTVTEAFF. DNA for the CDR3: TGCGCCAGCAGTAGAACCGGGACAGTCACTGAAGCTTTCTTT.

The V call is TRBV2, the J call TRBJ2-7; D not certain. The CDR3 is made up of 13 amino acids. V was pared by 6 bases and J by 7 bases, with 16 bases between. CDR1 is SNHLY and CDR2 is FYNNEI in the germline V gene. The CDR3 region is CASSRDPSGEQYF. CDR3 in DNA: TGTGCCAGCAGCAGAGATCCGAGTGGGGAGCAGTACTTC. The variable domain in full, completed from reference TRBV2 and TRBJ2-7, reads EPEVTQTPSHQVTQMGQEVILRCVPISNHLYFYWYRQILGQKVEFLVSFYNNEISEKSEIFDDQFSVERPDGSNFTLKIRSTKLEDSAMYFCASSRDPSGEQYFGPGTRLTVT.

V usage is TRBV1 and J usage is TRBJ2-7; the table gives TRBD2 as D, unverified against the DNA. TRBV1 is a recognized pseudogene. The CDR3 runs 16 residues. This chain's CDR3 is CTSSLPEGRETYEQYF. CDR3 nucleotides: TGCACCAGCAGCCTCCCTGAGGGGCGGGAGACCTACGAGCAGTACTTC.

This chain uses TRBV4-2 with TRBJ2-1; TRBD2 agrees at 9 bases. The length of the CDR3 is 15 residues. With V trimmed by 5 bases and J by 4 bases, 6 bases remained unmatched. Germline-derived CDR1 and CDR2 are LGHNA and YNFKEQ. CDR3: CASSKGLADYNEQFF. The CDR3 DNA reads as TGTGCCAGCAGCAAGGGACTAGCAGATTACAATGAGCAGTTCTTC.

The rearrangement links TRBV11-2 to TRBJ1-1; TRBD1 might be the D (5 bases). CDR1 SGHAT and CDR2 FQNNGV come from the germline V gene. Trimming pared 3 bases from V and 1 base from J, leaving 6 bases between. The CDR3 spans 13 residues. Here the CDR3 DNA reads TGTGCCAGCAGCTTCGACAGGAACACTGAAGCTTTCTTT. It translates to CASSFDRNTEAFF.

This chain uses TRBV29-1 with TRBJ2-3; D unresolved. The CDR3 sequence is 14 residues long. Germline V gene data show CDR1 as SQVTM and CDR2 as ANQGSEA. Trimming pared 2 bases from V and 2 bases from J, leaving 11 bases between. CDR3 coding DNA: TGCAGCGTTGAAATGGCCCTAAACACAGATACGCAGTATTTT. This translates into CSVEMALNTDTQYF.

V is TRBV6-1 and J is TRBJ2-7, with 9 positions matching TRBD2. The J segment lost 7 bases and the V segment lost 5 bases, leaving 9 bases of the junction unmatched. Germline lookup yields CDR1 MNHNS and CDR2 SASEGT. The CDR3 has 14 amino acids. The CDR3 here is CASSNLAGPGEQYF. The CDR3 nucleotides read TGTGCCAGCAGTAATCTAGCGGGGCCGGGGGAGCAGTACTTC.

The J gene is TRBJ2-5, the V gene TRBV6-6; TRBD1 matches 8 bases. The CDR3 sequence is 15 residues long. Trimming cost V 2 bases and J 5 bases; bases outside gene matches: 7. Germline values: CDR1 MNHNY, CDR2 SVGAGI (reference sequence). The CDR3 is CASSYAGGGMETQYF. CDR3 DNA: TGTGCCAGCAGTTACGCAGGGGGCGGGATGGAGACCCAGTACTTC.

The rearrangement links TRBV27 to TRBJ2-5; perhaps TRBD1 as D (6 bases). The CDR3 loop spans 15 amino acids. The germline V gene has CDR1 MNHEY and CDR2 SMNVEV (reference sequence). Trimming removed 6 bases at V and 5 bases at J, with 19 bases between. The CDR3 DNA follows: TGTGCCAGCAGCCTCACAGGGAGAAGGAAGGAGACCCAGTACTTC. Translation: CASSLTGRRKETQYF.

The CDR3: CASSYLRTGRNSPLHF. CDR3 nucleotides: TGTGCCAGCAGTTATCTGCGGACAGGCCGCAATTCACCCCTCCACTTT. The chain employs TRBV6-5 and TRBJ1-6; 7 positions match TRBD1. The trim removed 3 bases at V and 7 bases at J, leaving 9 bases unmatched. Germline CDR1 reads MNHEY; CDR2 reads SVGAGI. This CDR3 region has 16 residues.